One T cell receptor beta chain is described in this entry. The target of this receptor is not known. No much larger clone is present one base from it, and per-base qualities are unavailable. TCR beta CDR3 regions were amplified from RNA transcripts. For the first round of RT-PCR on the TCR CDR3, the HTBI primer set was used together with the Qiagen OneStep RT-PCR kit. Libraries were constructed in a second round of multiplex PCR, after which size selection and purification were performed. Sequencing of the libraries was done on an Illumina HiSeq2000 using paired-end 100 bp reads. In the authors' own workflow: Raw data were processed with SOAPnuke, discarding reads with adapters, uncalled bases, mean Phred below 15, or no exact constant-primer or identifier match. High-quality paired reads were merged using COPE v1.2.5, and each unique nucleotide sequence was defined as a clonotype. MiTCR v1.1 was used to align the clonotypes against IMGT TRBV, TRBD and TRBJ reference segments. Analysis was restricted to V-J combinations with a frequency above 0.0001, which covered roughly 99% of repertoires. A TCS score was defined as the ratio of F50 (clonal expansion) to E x V (chaos), with BLOSUM62-based TCRdist applied between CDR3 peptides within each V-J. Welch's t-statistics and random forest reduced approximately 520 V-J features to under 15, which were used in a naive Bayes classifier (R e1071). Thyroid-blood repertoire similarity was quantified with the Morisita-Horn index. TCRdb reprocessed the public reads (quality trimming at Q25 with fastp, clone calling with MiXCR) and kept in-frame beta chains. Identical CDR3 protein sequences are pooled into one entry, listed with their most common genes and DNA. These V and J calls derive from TCRdb rather than the authors' analysis. For this sample the table gives about 500,000 distinct CDR3 sequences, of which approximately 48% were detected only once. Roughly 45% of the sample belongs to the ten largest clones.

This entry comes from a study of T cells in Graves' hyperthyroidism and ophthalmopathy (dated 2019 in TCRdb). Concerning the study at large: To identify distinguishing TCR V-J signatures, a discovery cohort of 90 to 100 patients was used, comprising 40 to 45 with Graves' ophthalmopathy and some 60 with stable Graves' hyperthyroidism. Whether ophthalmopathy could be predicted prospectively was tested in an independent validation cohort made up of approximately 19 hyperthyroidism patients plus 17 patients who later progressed to ophthalmopathy. The 80 to 100 discovery patients were randomly divided into training and test sets at a 7:3 ratio. In addition, the study compared T-cell repertoires in thyroid tissue and in blood from six Graves' hyperthyroidism patients. After sampling, hyperthyroidism patients received methimazole starting at 30 mg daily, and ophthalmopathy patients received high-dose intravenous methylprednisolone. TCR Vbeta CDR3 sequencing of some 140 peripheral blood samples (over 40 ophthalmopathy, 75 hyperthyroidism and some 17 progressor patients) is reported in the paper. The investigation overall reported the following: In validation, progression to ophthalmopathy was predicted by the model with around 71% sensitivity and around 75% specificity, a median of around 5.9 months before onset. Ophthalmopathy was separated from stable hyperthyroidism by a 13 V-J signature model, with approximately 86% sensitivity and roughly 81% specificity obtained in cross-validation and 80%/75% obtained in testing. Sample size was not statistically predetermined, and blinding of investigators to group allocation was not performed. Most expanded thyroid clonotypes (frequency above 0.001) were also found in blood, which suggests that blood repertoires may mirror thyroid immune responses.

The V and J ends are trimmed by 0 bases and 1 base, leaving 6 bases between them. The germline V gene encodes CDR1 DFQATT and CDR2 SNEGSKA (reference sequence). From cysteine to phenylalanine, the CDR3 is 14 amino acids long. The read is trimmed to its CDR3 DNA, 42 bases read in frame from base 1. Patients with uncontrolled infections, other autoimmune diseases, pregnancy or lactation were excluded. Diagnoses relied on clinical symptoms, serum thyroxine and TRAb, thyroid ultrasound and orbital computed tomography. Trizol reagent was used to extract total RNA, and RNA quality was then checked on an Agilent 2100 Bioanalyzer.

This receptor was obtained from an adult woman with Graves' disease, either hyperthyroidism or ophthalmopathy (not recorded which). The sample comprised peripheral blood or thyroid tissue (not recorded which). The chain is encoded by TRBV20-1 joined to TRBJ1-4; confidence is insufficient to name the D gene. In nucleotide form, the sequence is TGCAGTGCTAGAGAGGCCCAAACTAATGAAAAACTGTTTTTT. This codes for CSAREAQTNEKLFF.